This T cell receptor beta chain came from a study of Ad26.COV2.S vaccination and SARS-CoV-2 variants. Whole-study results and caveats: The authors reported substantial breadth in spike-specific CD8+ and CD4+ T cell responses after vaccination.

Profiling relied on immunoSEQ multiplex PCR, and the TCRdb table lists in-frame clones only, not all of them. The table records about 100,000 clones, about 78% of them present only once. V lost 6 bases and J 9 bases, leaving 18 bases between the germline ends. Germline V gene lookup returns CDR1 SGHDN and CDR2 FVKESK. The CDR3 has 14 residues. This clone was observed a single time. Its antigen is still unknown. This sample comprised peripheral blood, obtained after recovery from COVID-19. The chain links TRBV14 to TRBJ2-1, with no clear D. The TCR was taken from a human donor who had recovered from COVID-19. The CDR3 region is CASSPTMGFGEQFF. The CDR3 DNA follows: TGTGCCAGCAGTCCAACTATGGGATTCGGTGAGCAGTTCTTC.